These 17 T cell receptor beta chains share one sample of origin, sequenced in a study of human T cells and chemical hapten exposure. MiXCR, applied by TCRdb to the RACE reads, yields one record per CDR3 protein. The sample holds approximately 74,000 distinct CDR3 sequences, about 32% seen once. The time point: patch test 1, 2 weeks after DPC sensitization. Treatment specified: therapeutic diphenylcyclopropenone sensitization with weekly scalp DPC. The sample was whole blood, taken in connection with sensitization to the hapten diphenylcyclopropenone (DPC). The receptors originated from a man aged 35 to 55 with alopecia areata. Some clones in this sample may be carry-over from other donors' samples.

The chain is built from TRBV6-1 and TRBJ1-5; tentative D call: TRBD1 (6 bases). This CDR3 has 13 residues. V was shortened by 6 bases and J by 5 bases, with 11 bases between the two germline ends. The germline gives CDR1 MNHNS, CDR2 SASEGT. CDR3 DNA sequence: TGTGCCAGCAGGGGGACAACAGATCAGCCCCAGCATTTT. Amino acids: CASRGTTDQPQHF.

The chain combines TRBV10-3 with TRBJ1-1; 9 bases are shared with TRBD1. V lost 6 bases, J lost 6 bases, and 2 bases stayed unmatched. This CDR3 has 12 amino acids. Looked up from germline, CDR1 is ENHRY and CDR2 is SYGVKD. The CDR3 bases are TGTGCCATCAGGGACAGGGGATCTGAAGCTTTCTTT. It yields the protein CAIRDRGSEAFF.

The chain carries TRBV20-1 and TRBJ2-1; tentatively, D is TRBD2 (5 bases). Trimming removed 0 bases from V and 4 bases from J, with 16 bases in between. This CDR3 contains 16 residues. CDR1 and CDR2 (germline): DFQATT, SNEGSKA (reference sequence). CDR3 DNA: TGCAGTGCTAGAGAGCGGGTGCAAAGGGTTTACAATGAGCAGTTCTTC. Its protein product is CSARERVQRVYNEQFF.

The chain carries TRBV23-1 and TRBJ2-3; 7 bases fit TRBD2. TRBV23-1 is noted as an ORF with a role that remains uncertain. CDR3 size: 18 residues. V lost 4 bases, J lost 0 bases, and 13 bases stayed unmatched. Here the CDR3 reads CASSLPPTSSLSTDTQYF. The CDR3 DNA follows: TGCGCCAGCAGTCTCCCACCGACTAGCAGCCTTAGCACAGATACGCAGTATTTT.

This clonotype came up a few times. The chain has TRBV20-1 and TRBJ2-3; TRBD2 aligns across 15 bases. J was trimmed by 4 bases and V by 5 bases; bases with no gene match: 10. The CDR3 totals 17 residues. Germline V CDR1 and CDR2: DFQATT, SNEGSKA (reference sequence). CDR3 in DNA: TGCAGTGCTGTCCGTCGGACTAGCGGGAGGGCGTCAGATACGCAGTATTTT. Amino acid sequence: CSAVRRTSGRASDTQYF.

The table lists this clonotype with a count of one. Written as DNA, the CDR3 is TGCAGTGCTAGAGATCCGGGGGAAGGCACTGAAGCTTTCTTT. Its translation is CSARDPGEGTEAFF. The chain recombines TRBV20-1 with TRBJ1-1, with TRBD1 as a possible D gene (5 bases). The CDR3 runs to 14 residues. Trimming took off 0 bases at V and 4 bases at J, with 12 bases between the two ends. Germline V lookup: CDR1 DFQATT, CDR2 SNEGSKA (reference sequence).

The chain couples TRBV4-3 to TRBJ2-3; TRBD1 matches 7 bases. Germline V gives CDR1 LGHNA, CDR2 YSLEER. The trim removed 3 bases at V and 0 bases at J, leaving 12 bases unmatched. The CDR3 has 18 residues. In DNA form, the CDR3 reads TGCGCCAGCAGCCACCTCCTTAGAGTGACAGGGAGCACAGATACGCAGTATTTT. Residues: CASSHLLRVTGSTDTQYF.

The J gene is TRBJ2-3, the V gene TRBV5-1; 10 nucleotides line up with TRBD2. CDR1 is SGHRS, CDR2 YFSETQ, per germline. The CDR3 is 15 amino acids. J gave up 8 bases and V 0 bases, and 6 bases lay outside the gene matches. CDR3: CASSLGTSGTSTQYF. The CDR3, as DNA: TGCGCCAGCAGCTTGGGGACTAGCGGAACGAGTACGCAGTATTTT.

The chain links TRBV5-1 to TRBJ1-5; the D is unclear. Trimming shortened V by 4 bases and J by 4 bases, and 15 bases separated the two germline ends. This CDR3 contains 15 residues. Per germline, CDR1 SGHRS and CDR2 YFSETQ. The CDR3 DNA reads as TGCGCCAGCAGCGTAGGGCTTGGCGGGAATCAGCCCCAGCATTTT. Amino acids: CASSVGLGGNQPQHF.

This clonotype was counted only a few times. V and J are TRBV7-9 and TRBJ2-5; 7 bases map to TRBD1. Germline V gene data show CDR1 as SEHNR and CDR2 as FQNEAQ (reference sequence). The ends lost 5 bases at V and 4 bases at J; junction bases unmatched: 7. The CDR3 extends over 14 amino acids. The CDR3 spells CASSTGEGGETQYF. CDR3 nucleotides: TGTGCCAGCAGCACAGGGGAAGGAGGAGAGACCCAGTACTTC.

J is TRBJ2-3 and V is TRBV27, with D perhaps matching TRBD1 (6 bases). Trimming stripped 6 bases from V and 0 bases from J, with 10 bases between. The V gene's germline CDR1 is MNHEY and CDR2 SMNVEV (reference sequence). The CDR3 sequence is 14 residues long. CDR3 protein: CASRWTASTDTQYF. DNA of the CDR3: TGTGCCAGCAGGTGGACAGCTAGCACAGATACGCAGTATTTT.

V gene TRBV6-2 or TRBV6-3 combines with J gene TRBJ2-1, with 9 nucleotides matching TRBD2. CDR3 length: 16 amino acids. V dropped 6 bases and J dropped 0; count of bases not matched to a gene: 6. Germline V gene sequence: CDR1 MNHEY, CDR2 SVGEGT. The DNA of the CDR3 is TGTGCCAGCAGACCCCTAGCGGGATCCTCCTACAATGAGCAGTTCTTC. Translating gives CASRPLAGSSYNEQFF.

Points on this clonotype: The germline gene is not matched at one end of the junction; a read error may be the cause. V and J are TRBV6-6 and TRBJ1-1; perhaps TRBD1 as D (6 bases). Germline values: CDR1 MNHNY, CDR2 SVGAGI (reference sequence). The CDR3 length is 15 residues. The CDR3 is CASRPTGTKMTETFF. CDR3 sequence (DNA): TGTGCCAGCAGACCCACCGGGACAAAGATGACTGAAACTTTCTTT.

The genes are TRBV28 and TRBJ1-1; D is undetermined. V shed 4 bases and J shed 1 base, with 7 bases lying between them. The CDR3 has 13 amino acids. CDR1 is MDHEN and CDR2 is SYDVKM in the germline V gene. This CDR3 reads CASSSHQNTEAFF. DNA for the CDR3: TGTGCCAGCAGTTCCCACCAGAACACTGAAGCTTTCTTT. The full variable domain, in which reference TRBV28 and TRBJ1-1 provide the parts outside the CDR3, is DVKVTQSSRYLVKRTGEKVFLECVQDMDHENMFWYRQDPGLGLRLIYFSYDVKMKEKGDIPEGYSVSREKKERFSLILESASTNQTSMYLCASSSHQNTEAFFGQGTRLTVV.

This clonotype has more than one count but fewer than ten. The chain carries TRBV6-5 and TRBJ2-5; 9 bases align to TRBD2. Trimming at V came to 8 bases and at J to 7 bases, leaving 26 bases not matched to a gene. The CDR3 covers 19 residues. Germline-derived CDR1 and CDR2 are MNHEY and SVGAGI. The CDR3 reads CASRRGGRALGGQGGTQYF. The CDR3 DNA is TGTGCCAGCCGGAGAGGCGGGAGGGCGCTAGGGGGGCAAGGGGGGACCCAGTACTTC.

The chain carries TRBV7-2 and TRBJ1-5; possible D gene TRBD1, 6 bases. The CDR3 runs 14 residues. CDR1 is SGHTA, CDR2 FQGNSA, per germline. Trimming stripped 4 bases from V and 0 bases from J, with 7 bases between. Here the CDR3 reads CASSSGASNQPQHF. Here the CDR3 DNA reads TGTGCCAGCAGCTCAGGGGCTAGCAATCAGCCCCAGCATTTT.

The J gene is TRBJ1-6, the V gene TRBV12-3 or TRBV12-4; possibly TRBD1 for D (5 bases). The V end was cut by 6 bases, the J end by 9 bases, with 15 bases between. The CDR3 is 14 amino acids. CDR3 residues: CASSSGQGISPLHF. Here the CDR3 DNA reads TGTGCCAGCAGCTCCGGGCAGGGCATTTCACCCCTCCACTTT.